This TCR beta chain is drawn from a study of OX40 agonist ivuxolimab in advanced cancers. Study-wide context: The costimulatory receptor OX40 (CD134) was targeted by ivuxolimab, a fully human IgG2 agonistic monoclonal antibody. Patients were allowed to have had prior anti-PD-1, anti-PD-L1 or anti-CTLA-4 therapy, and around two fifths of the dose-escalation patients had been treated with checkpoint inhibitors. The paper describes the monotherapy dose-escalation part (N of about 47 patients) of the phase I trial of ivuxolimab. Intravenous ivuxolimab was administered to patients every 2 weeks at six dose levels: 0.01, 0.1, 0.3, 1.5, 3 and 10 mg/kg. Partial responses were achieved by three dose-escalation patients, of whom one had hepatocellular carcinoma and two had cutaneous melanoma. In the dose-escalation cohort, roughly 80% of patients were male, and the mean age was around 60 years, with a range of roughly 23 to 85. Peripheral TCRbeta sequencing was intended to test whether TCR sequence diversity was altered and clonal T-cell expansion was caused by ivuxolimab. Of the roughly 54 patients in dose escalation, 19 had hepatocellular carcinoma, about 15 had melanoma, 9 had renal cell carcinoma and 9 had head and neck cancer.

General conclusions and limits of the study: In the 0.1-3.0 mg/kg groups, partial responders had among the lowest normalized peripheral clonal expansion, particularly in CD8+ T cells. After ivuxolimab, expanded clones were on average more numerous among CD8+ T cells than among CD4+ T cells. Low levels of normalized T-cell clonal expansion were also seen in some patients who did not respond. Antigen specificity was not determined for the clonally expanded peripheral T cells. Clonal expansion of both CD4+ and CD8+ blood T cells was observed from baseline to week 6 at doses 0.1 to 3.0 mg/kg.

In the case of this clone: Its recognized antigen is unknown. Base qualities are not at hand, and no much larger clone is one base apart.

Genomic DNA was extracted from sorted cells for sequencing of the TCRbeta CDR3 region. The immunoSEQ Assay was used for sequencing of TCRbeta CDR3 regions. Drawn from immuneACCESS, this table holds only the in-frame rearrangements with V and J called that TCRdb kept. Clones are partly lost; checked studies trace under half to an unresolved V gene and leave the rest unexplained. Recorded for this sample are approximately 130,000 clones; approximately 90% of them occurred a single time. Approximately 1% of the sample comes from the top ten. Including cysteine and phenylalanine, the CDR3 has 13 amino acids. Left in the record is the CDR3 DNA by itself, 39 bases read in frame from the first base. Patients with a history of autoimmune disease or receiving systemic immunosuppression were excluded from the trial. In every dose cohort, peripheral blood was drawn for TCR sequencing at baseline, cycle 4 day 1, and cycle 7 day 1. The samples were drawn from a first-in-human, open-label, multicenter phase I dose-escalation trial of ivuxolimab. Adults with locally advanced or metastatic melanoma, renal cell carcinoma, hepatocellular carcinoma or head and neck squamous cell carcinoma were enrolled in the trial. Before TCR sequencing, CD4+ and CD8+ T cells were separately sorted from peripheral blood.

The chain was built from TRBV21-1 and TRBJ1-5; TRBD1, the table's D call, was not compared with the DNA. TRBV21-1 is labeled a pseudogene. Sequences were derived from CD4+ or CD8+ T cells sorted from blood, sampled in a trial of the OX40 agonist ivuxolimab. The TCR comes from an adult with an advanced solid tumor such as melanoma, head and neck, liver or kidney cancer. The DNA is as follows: TGTGCCAGCGTACATGACAGGGGCCAGCCCCAGCATTTT. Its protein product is CASVHDRGQPQHF.